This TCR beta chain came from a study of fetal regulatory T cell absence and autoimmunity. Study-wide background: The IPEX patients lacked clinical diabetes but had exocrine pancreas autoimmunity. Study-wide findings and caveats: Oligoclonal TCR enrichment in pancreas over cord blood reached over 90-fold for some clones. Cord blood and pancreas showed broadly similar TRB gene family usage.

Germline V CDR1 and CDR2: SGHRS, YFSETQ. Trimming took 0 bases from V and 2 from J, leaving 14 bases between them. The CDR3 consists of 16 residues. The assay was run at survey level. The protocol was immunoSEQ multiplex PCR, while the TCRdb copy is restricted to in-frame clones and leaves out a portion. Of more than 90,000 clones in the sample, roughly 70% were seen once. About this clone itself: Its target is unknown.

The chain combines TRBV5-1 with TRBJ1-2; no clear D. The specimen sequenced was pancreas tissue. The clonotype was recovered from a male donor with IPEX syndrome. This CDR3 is CASSLVQATYNYGYTF. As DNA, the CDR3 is TGCGCCAGCAGCTTGGTCCAGGCGACCTACAACTATGGCTACACCTTC. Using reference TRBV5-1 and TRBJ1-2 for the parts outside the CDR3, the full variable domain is KAGVTQTPRYLIKTRGQQVTLSCSPISGHRSVSWYQQTPGQGLQFLFEYFSETQRNKGNFPGRFSGRQFSNSRSEMNVSTLELGDSALYLCASSLVQATYNYGYTFGSGTRLTVV.